This TCR beta chain derives from a study of tumor and adjacent non-tumor tissue in lung cancer. TCRbeta libraries were built with three rounds of nested PCR, modified from ARM-PCR. TCRdb ran MiXCR on the multiplex PCR reads and lists one entry per CDR3 protein. Of approximately 100,000 distinct CDR3 sequences in the sample, approximately 65% were seen once. This sample's RNA came from whole unsorted tissue. Distant lung tissue was collected more than 3 cm away from the tumor edge. Details on this clonotype: Its antigen is not known. Relative to the germline gene, one junction end is altered; a read error may explain this.

This CDR3 has 14 amino acids. Germline CDR1 is SQVTM and CDR2 is ANQGSEA. Study-wide results and limits: Tumor repertoires had a smaller top 100 clone share than normal lung.

The source material was distant non-tumor lung tissue. The clonotype originates from a man aged 30 to 39 with non-small cell lung cancer. This sequence joins TRBV29-1 and TRBJ2-2; the D gene could be TRBD1 or TRBD2 (5 bases each). CDR3 nucleotide sequence: TGCAACGTTGAACCACCTGGGACCACCGGGGAACTGTTTTTT. Its translation: CNVEPPGTTGELFF.